These 11 T cell receptor beta chains share one sample of origin, sequenced in a study of blood T cell repertoires in COVID-19. Assay: immunoSEQ multiplex PCR; the TCRdb copy retains only in-frame clones and omits some. The sample shows about 200,000 clones, roughly 82% of them seen only once. Sequenced: PBMCs or T cells enriched from blood (not recorded which). These receptors were collected from a man aged 35 to 55 with acute COVID-19.

In its sample, this clone was seen a few times. The chain combines TRBV6-5 with TRBJ2-7, with D maybe TRBD1 (5 bases). CDR3 size: 13 residues. Per the germline V gene, CDR1 is MNHEY and CDR2 is SVGAGI. V lost 11 bases, J lost 3 bases, and 17 bases lay in between. The CDR3: CAVCLRANYEQYF. The DNA for the CDR3 is TGTGCCGTCTGCCTCAGGGCCAACTACGAGCAGTACTTC.

CDR3 amino acids: CASRLRTSGYNEQFF. CDR3 sequence (DNA): TGTGCCAGTAGACTAAGGACTAGCGGTTACAATGAGCAGTTCTTC. The chain recombines TRBV19 with TRBJ2-1; the match to TRBD2 covers 10 bases. The length of the CDR3 is 15 residues. The germline CDR1 and CDR2 sequences are LNHDA and SQIVND (reference sequence). After removal of 6 bases from V and 4 bases from J, the junction contained 6 bases not matched to a gene.

This chain joins TRBV3-1 (or the pseudogene TRBV3-2) and TRBJ2-7, with TRBD2 matching 10 bases. The V gene end was trimmed by 1 base and the J gene end by 3 bases; junction bases not matched to a gene: 9. Germline CDR1 is LGHDT and CDR2 is YNNKEL (reference sequence). This CDR3 is 17 amino acids long. The DNA of the CDR3 is TGTGCCAGCAGCCAAGGTTGGGCTAGCGGGAGATACTACGAGCAGTACTTC. It translates to CASSQGWASGRYYEQYF.

The V gene is TRBV5-4, the J gene TRBJ2-5, with D maybe TRBD1 (6 bases). CDR1 and CDR2 from the germline V gene are SGHNT and YYREEE (reference sequence). The CDR3 sequence is 14 residues long. V gave up 4 bases and J gave up 5 bases, with 15 bases separating them. The DNA of the CDR3 is TGTGCCAGCAGCGCCTCAGGGGTTGGTGAGACCCAGTACTTC. This codes for CASSASGVGETQYF.

This clone has just a few counts. The chain employs TRBV7-9 and TRBJ1-1; tentative D call: TRBD1 (5 bases). In germline, CDR1 is SEHNR, CDR2 FQNEAQ (reference sequence). The CDR3 spans 13 residues. V lost 2 bases, J lost 5 bases, and 9 bases lay in between. In DNA, the CDR3 is TGTGCCAGCAGCTTACAGGGCCAAACTGAAGCTTTCTTT. Encoded protein: CASSLQGQTEAFF.

The CDR3, as DNA: TGTGCCAGCAGCCCGCCGGGAGCTAACACTGAAGCTTTCTTT. As protein: CASSPPGANTEAFF. The chain employs TRBV14 and TRBJ1-1; D remains unclear. V lost 4 bases and J lost 2, with 11 bases in between. This CDR3 is 14 amino acids long. CDR1 is SGHDN, CDR2 FVKESK, per germline.

The chain is built from TRBV24-1 and TRBJ2-7, with TRBD2 as a possible D gene (5 bases). The CDR3 has 14 residues. Germline V gene lookup returns CDR1 KGHDR and CDR2 SFDVKD. With 3 bases removed from V and 6 bases from J, the gap between germline ends came to 14 bases. DNA of the CDR3: TGTGCCACCAGTGATCCGGGGAGAAACGGCGAGCAGTACTTC. Its protein is CATSDPGRNGEQYF.

This clone has only a few counts. The gene calls are TRBV7-8 and TRBJ2-7, with TRBD2 matching over 9 bases. The V segment lost 1 base and the J segment 6 bases; nucleotides outside the gene matches: 7. Germline lookup yields CDR1 SGHVS and CDR2 FQNEAQ. The CDR3 contains 15 residues. The CDR3 spells CASSLGYAGGIEQYF. Here the CDR3 DNA reads TGTGCCAGCAGCTTAGGATACGCGGGAGGGATCGAGCAGTACTTC.

This chain's CDR3 is CASIPIAGPVQQYF. CDR3 bases: TGTGCCAGCATCCCAATAGCGGGGCCGGTACAGCAGTACTTC. The V and J genes are TRBV2 and TRBJ2-7, with 8 positions matching TRBD2. CDR1 and CDR2 from the germline V gene are SNHLY and FYNNEI. This CDR3 contains 14 residues. After removal of 7 bases from V and 8 bases from J, the junction contained 13 bases not matched to a gene.

The chain has TRBV7-9 and TRBJ1-1; TRBD1 agrees at 7 bases. The ends lost 3 bases at V and 1 base at J; junction bases unmatched: 14. CDR3 length: 18 residues. CDR1 and CDR2 from the germline V gene are SEHNR and FQNEAQ (reference sequence). In DNA form, the CDR3 reads TGTGCCAGCAGCTTTCGCACCGGGACAGAATATACGAACACTGAAGCTTTCTTT. It translates to CASSFRTGTEYTNTEAFF.

The chain links TRBV27 to TRBJ1-5; D gene ambiguous. This CDR3 contains 15 residues. The V gene's germline CDR1 is MNHEY and CDR2 SMNVEV (reference sequence). V lost 2 bases and J 2 bases, leaving 10 bases between the germline ends. The CDR3 loop reads CASSLGSSGNQPQHF. The CDR3 DNA reads TGTGCCAGCAGTTTAGGTTCGTCGGGCAATCAGCCCCAGCATTTT.